This TCR beta chain was documented in a study of T cells in Graves' hyperthyroidism and ophthalmopathy. This clonotype appeared a few times. The junction departs from germline at one end; a sequencing error may be responsible. Germline V lookup: CDR1 MDHEN, CDR2 SYDVKM. The CDR3 consists of 16 residues. RNA transcripts served as the template for amplifying TCR beta CDR3 regions. TCR CDR3 underwent first-round RT-PCR with the HTBI primer set. TCRdb independently ran MiXCR on the multiplex PCR reads; one entry per CDR3 protein. Found here are approximately 640,000 distinct CDR3 sequences, 16% of them singletons; the top ten hold 3.8%.

This chain connects TRBV28 to TRBJ1-2; tentative D call: TRBD1 (6 bases). The receptor's source is a woman in her thirties with Graves' hyperthyroidism. Sample: blood. CDR3 sequence (DNA): TGTGCCAGCAGTTTCGGGGGGCGCGAGGCTAACTATGGCCACACCTTC. Residues: CASSFGGREANYGHTF.